The 8 T cell receptor beta chains in this list originate from one sample, sequenced in a study of blood T cell repertoires in COVID-19. This table comes from immunoSEQ multiplex PCR, and its TCRdb copy is limited to in-frame clones, with some not included. The sample records some 68,000 clones, approximately 87% being singletons. The sequencing input was peripheral blood. The receptor set was obtained from a man between 45 and 60 years old with active COVID-19.

This clone was recorded a few times. The gene calls are TRBV6-5 and TRBJ1-1; 9 bases are shared with TRBD1. Germline V gene data show CDR1 as MNHEY and CDR2 as SVGAGI. The CDR3 consists of 14 residues. V shed 7 bases, J shed 6 bases, and the junction held 9 bases outside the gene matches. The CDR3 is CASTRTGGYAEAFF. CDR3 DNA: TGTGCCAGCACCCGAACAGGGGGCTACGCTGAAGCTTTCTTT.

CDR3 coding DNA: TGCGCCAGCAGCCTAGACTGGACTCTAGCTAACTATGGCTACACCTTC. Protein sequence: CASSLDWTLANYGYTF. This chain uses TRBV4-1 with TRBJ1-2; D remains ambiguous. V gave up 4 bases and J gave up 0 bases, with 15 bases separating them. The CDR3 runs 16 residues. Germline V gives CDR1 MGHRA, CDR2 YSYEKL.

V is TRBV7-2 and J is TRBJ2-7, with 10 bases lining up with TRBD2. Germline V gene sequence: CDR1 SGHTA, CDR2 FQGNSA. The CDR3 spans 15 residues. With V trimmed by 5 bases and J by 5 bases, 9 bases remained unmatched. CDR3 protein: CASSAAGTSVHEQYF. For the CDR3, the DNA is TGTGCCAGCAGCGCCGCCGGGACTAGCGTACACGAGCAGTACTTC.

The rearrangement links TRBV7-8 to TRBJ2-7; TRBD2 agrees at 13 bases. V dropped 5 bases and J dropped 0; count of bases not matched to a gene: 7. The length of the CDR3 is 17 residues. CDR1 and CDR2 (germline): SGHVS, FQNEAQ. In DNA form, the CDR3 reads TGTGCCAGCAGCGTCCCGGGACTAGCGGGGAGCTCCTACGAGCAGTACTTC. It specifies CASSVPGLAGSSYEQYF.

The genes are TRBV19 and TRBJ1-6; perhaps TRBD1 as D (6 bases). The CDR3 totals 14 residues. V was pared by 9 bases and J by 7 bases, with 16 bases between. Germline V lookup: CDR1 LNHDA, CDR2 SQIVND (reference sequence). The CDR3: CASRQGIRNSPLHF. CDR3 nucleotide sequence: TGTGCCAGCCGGCAGGGGATCCGGAATTCACCCCTCCACTTT. Full variable domain (outside the CDR3, taken from reference TRBV19 and TRBJ1-6): DGGITQSPKYLFRKEGQNVTLSCEQNLNHDAMYWYRQDPGQGLRLIYYSQIVNDFQKGDIAEGYSVSREKKESFPLTVTSAQKNPTAFYLCASRQGIRNSPLHFGNGTRLTVT.

The gene calls are TRBV6-2 or TRBV6-3 and TRBJ2-7; 10 bases map to TRBD2. CDR3 length equals 15 residues. With V trimmed by 5 bases and J by 5 bases, 9 bases remained unmatched. Per the germline V gene, CDR1 is MNHEY and CDR2 is SVGEGT. Here the CDR3 reads CASSLQSGGADEQYF. CDR3 nucleotides: TGTGCCAGCAGTCTACAAAGCGGGGGGGCCGACGAGCAGTACTTC.

The chain links TRBV7-9 to TRBJ1-1, with TRBD1 identical over 8 bases. Trimming removed 5 bases from V and 1 base from J; junction bases left unmatched: 9. CDR1 is SEHNR, CDR2 FQNEAQ, per germline (reference sequence). The length of the CDR3 is 16 residues. CDR3 loop: CASSRPSQGGNTEAFF. DNA of the CDR3: TGTGCCAGCAGCCGCCCTTCACAGGGGGGGAACACTGAAGCTTTCTTT.

This chain connects TRBV27 to TRBJ1-2, with D perhaps matching TRBD1 (5 bases). Trimming removed 6 bases from V and 5 bases from J, with 16 bases in between. Germline V gene data show CDR1 as MNHEY and CDR2 as SMNVEV (reference sequence). The CDR3 length is 14 residues. CDR3 amino acids: CASSRSGGRYGYTF. The CDR3 DNA is TGTGCCAGCAGCCGGTCGGGGGGTCGGTATGGCTACACCTTC.